Listed below are T cell receptor beta chains from one sample, sequenced in a study of T-cell reconstitution after alpha-beta-depleted transplantation in children. In TCRdb, the PCR reads were re-called with MiXCR into one record per CDR3 protein. This table has fewer than 700,000 distinct CDR3 sequences, 10% to 15% appearing once. This sample comprised PBMCs, mostly from graft donor cells, obtained 360 days after TCRalphabeta/CD19-depleted stem cell transplant. The receptor source for this set is a male patient younger than 18 who had a stem cell transplant for acute myeloid leukemia, so the T cells may come from the graft donor. Each CDR3 is given with its conserved first and last residue. A D gene is named only where the DNA matches it firmly. For some rows the clone size is stated as once, few or many, or as a class when expanded; others skip it.

J	D	V	size	DNA	CDR3
TRBJ2-6	NA	TRBV4-3	many	TGCGCCAGCAGCCAAGGGGGTCCCTCTGGGGCCAACGTCCTGACTTTC	CASSQGGPSGANVLTF
TRBJ2-7	TRBD2	TRBV10-3	NA	TGTGCCATCAGTGAACTAGCGGGAGTCGAATACGAGCAGTACTTC	CAISELAGVEYEQYF
TRBJ2-3	NA	TRBV30	NA	TGTGCCTCGGAGGGACTCCCTAGCACAGATACGCAGTATTTT	CASEGLPSTDTQYF
TRBJ2-7	TRBD1	TRBV7-9	NA	TGTGCCAGCAGCTTCCCGGACAGGCCCTACGAGCAGTACTTC	CASSFPDRPYEQYF
TRBJ1-2	NA	TRBV10-3	NA	TGTGCCATCAAGGGGGACGGGGATGGCTACACCTTC	CAIKGDGDGYTF
TRBJ2-7	TRBD2	TRBV7-2	NA	TGTGCCAGCAGCTCCCAATTGGGGAGGGGATCCTACGAGCAGTACTTC	CASSSQLGRGSYEQYF
TRBJ2-1	TRBD2	TRBV7-8	NA	TGTGCCAGCAGCTTGGACACTAGCGGGAGGGCCGATGAGCAGTTCTTC	CASSLDTSGRADEQFF
TRBJ1-5	TRBD1	TRBV29-1	few	TGCAGCGTTTCCGCAGGGGGCTTAATCAATCAGCCCCAGCATTTT	CSVSAGGLINQPQHF
TRBJ2-3	TRBD2	TRBV28	few	TGTGCCAGCAGGCCAGCGGGAGGGGGAGATACGCAGTATTTT	CASRPAGGGDTQYF
TRBJ2-6	NA	TRBV24-1	many	TGTGCCACCAGTGGAGGGGGAAACGTCCTGACTTTC	CATSGGGNVLTF
TRBJ2-1	TRBD2	TRBV20-1	NA	TGCAGTGGGCTAGCGGCCCGAAGCTCCTACAATGAGCAGTTCTTC	CSGLAARSSYNEQFF
TRBJ2-7	NA	TRBV7-2	many	TGTGCCAGCAGCTTAGACTTTTACGAGCAGTACTTC	CASSLDFYEQYF
TRBJ2-3	NA	TRBV7-9	few	TGTGCCAGCAGCATACGGAAACAGGGCACAGATACGCAGTATTTT	CASSIRKQGTDTQYF
TRBJ1-5	NA	TRBV29-1	many	TGCAGCGTTGCCCTTGAGAGCAATCAGCCCCAGCATTTT	CSVALESNQPQHF
TRBJ1-2	NA	TRBV28	NA	TGTGCCAGCCTCGGGACGGGAAAGTATGGCTACACCTTC	CASLGTGKYGYTF